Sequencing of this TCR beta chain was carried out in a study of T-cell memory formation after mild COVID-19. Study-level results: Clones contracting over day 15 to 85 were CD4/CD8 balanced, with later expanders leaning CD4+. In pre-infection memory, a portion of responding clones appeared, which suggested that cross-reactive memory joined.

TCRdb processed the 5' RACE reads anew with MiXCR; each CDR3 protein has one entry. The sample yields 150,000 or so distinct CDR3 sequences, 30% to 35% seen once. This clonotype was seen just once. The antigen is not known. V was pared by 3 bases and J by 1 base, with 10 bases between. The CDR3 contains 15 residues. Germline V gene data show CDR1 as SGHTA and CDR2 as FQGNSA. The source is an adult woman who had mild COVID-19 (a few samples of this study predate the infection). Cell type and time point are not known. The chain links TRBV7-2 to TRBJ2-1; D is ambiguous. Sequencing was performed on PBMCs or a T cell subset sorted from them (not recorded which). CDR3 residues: CASSFPPPSYNEQFF. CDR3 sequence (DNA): TGTGCCAGCAGCTTCCCCCCTCCTTCCTACAATGAGCAGTTCTTC. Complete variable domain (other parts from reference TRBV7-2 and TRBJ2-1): GAGVSQSPSNKVTEKGKDVELRCDPISGHTALYWYRQSLGQGLEFLIYFQGNSAPDKSGLPSDRFSAERTGGSVSTLTIQRTQQEDSAVYLCASSFPPPSYNEQFFGPGTRLTVL.